The 10 T cell receptor beta chains listed next were all sequenced from one sample in a study of Graves' ophthalmopathy and Graves' hyperthyroidism. Amplification from RNA transcripts yielded the TCR beta CDR3 regions. Second-round multiplex PCR came after a first-round RT-PCR that employed HTBI primers. TCRdb re-derived calls from the multiplex PCR reads in MiXCR, one entry per CDR3 protein. The data show about 740,000 distinct CDR3 sequences, roughly 41% seen once. The sample taken for sequencing was peripheral blood. The receptors originated from an adult man with Graves' ophthalmopathy.

Turning to this clonotype: A much larger clone sits a single nucleotide away, making a read error possible. This chain connects TRBV7-9 to TRBJ1-2; no clear D gene. Per the germline V gene, CDR1 is SEHNR and CDR2 is FQNEAQ (reference sequence). CDR3 length: 14 amino acids. The CDR3: CASSLGAANHGYTF. As DNA, the CDR3 is TGTGCCAGCAGCTTGGGTGCGGCTAACCATGGCTACACCTTC.

The rearrangement uses TRBV24-1 and TRBJ1-5; 9 bases are shared with TRBD1. CDR1 and CDR2 (germline): KGHDR, SFDVKD. This CDR3 has 15 amino acids. Trimming took 9 bases from V and 4 from J; bases not matched to a gene: 9. CDR3 in amino acids: CATPGQGGRNQPQHF. For the CDR3, the DNA is TGTGCCACCCCGGGACAGGGCGGGAGGAATCAGCCCCAGCATTTT.

V is TRBV12-5 and J is TRBJ1-2, with D tentatively TRBD1 (5 bases). The germline V gene encodes CDR1 LGHNT and CDR2 FRNRAP. The CDR3 loop spans 16 amino acids. Deletions cut 0 bases from V and 0 bases from J, with 11 bases between. The CDR3 spells CASGLVQAETNYGYTF. Written as DNA, the CDR3 is TGTGCTAGTGGTTTGGTACAGGCCGAAACTAACTATGGCTACACCTTC.

Concerning this clonotype: This may be a read error: a much more frequent sequence differs by one nucleotide. V usage is TRBV20-1 and J usage is TRBJ1-6, with a tentative D call TRBD1 (5 bases). This CDR3 spans 13 amino acids. Germline V gene lookup returns CDR1 DFQATT and CDR2 SNEGSKA (reference sequence). The CDR3 spells CGAREQANSPLHF. The CDR3 DNA follows: TGCGGTGCTAGGGAACAGGCCAATTCACCCCTCCACTTT.

The rearrangement links TRBV29-1 to TRBJ1-6; TRBD1 matches 8 bases. CDR3 length: 14 amino acids. Looked up from germline, CDR1 is SQVTM and CDR2 is ANQGSEA. Trimming removed 5 bases from V and 10 bases from J; junction bases left unmatched: 10. The CDR3 DNA is TGCAGCGTTTCGACAGGGGTAACCAACTCACCCCTCCACTTT. As protein: CSVSTGVTNSPLHF. The whole variable domain, filled in from reference TRBV29-1 and TRBJ1-6, reads SAVISQKPSRDICQRGTSLTIQCQVDSQVTMMFWYRQQPGQSLTLIATANQGSEATYESGFVIDKFPISRPNLTFSTLTVSNMSPEDSSIYLCSVSTGVTNSPLHFGNGTRLTVT.

This clonotype was seen many times. This CDR3 reads CAISPGQGSYEQYF. Written as DNA, the CDR3 is TGTGCCATCAGTCCCGGACAGGGTTCGTACGAGCAGTACTTC. The chain carries TRBV10-3 and TRBJ2-7; 8 positions match TRBD1. This CDR3 has 14 amino acids. Germline CDR1 reads ENHRY; CDR2 reads SYGVKD. J was trimmed by 4 bases and V by 5 bases; bases with no gene match: 7.

This clonotype was counted many times. The chain has TRBV24-1 and TRBJ2-6; the D gene is possibly TRBD1 (6 bases). The CDR3 covers 17 residues. V was shortened by 5 bases and J by 0 bases, with 13 bases between the two germline ends. Germline CDR1 is KGHDR and CDR2 is SFDVKD. CDR3 DNA: TGTGCCACCAGTGGTGCAGGGGTGGGCTCTGGGGCCAACGTCCTGACTTTC. Protein: CATSGAGVGSGANVLTF.

The chain uses TRBV7-9 and TRBJ2-7; D not certain. The J call may be mistaken, given a closer DNA end match to TRBJ2-1. The CDR3 is 11 amino acids. From germline, CDR1 is SEHNR and CDR2 FQNEAQ (reference sequence). The CDR3 bases are TGTGCCAGCAGCTTAGTTGGTGAGCAGTTCTTC. It codes for CASSLVGEQFF.

V and J are TRBV10-3 and TRBJ2-6; tentatively, D is TRBD2 (7 bases). The length of the CDR3 is 16 residues. V was clipped by 4 bases and J by 2 bases, with 12 bases between them. Germline lookup yields CDR1 ENHRY and CDR2 SYGVKD. CDR3 protein: CAISGTGGAGANVLTF. The CDR3 DNA reads TGTGCCATCAGTGGGACGGGGGGCGCTGGGGCCAACGTCCTGACTTTC.

This clonotype was picked up a small number of times. The J gene is TRBJ1-4, the V gene TRBV7-9; D gene ambiguous. CDR3 length equals 15 residues. Germline CDR1 is SEHNR and CDR2 is FQNEAQ (reference sequence). The V end lost 0 bases, the J end lost 8 bases, and 13 bases lay between the germline ends. The CDR3 here is CASSLAPGVGEKLFF. Here the CDR3 DNA reads TGTGCCAGCAGCTTAGCTCCGGGCGTAGGGGAAAAACTGTTTTTT.